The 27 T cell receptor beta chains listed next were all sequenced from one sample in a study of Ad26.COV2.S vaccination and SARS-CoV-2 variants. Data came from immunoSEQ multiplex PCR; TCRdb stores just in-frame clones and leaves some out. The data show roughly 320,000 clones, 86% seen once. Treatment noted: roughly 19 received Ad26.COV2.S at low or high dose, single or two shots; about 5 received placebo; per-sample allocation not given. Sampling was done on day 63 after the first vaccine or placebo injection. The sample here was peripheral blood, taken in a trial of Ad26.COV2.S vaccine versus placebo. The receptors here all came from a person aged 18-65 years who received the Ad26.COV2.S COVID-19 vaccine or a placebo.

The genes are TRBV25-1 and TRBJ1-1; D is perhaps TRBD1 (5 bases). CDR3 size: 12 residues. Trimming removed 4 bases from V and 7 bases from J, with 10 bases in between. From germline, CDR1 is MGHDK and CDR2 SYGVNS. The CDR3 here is CASSGGPYEAFF. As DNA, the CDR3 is TGTGCCAGCAGTGGGGGCCCGTATGAAGCTTTCTTT.

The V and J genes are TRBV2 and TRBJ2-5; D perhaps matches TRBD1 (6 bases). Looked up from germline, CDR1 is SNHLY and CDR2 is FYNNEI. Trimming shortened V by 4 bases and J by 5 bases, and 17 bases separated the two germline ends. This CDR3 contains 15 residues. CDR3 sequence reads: CASSGGTSRRETQYF. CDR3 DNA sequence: TGTGCCAGCAGTGGAGGGACATCCCGGAGGGAGACCCAGTACTTC.

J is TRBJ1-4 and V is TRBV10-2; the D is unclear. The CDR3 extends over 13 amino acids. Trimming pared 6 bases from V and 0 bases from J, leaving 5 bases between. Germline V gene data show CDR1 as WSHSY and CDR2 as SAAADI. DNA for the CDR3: TGCGCCAGCAGGGTTACAACTAATGAAAAACTGTTTTTT. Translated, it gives CASRVTTNEKLFF.

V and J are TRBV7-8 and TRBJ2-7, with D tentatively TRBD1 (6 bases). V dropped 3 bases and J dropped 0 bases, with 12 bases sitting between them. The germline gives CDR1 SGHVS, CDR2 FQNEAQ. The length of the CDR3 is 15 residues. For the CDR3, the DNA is TGTGCCAGCAGCTTCGGACAGCGCAGCTCCTACGAGCAGTACTTC. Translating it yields CASSFGQRSSYEQYF.

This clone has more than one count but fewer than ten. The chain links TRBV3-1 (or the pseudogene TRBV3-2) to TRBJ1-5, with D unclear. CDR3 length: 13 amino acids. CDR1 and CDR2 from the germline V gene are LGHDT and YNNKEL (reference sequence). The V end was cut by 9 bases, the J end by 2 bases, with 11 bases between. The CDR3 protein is CASSGIGNQPQHF. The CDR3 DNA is TGTGCCAGTTCGGGGATTGGCAATCAGCCCCAGCATTTT.

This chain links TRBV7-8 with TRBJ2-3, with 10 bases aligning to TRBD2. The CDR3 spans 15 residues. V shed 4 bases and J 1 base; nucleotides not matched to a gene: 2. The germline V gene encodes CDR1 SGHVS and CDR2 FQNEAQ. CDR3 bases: TGTGCCAGCAGCTACCTAGCGGGGGGCACAGATACGCAGTATTTT. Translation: CASSYLAGGTDTQYF.

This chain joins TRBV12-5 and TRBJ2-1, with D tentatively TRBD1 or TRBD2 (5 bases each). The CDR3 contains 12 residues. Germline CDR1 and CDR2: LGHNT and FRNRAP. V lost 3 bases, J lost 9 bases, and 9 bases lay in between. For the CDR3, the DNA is TGTGCTAGTGGTTTCATGAGGGGTGAGCAGTTCTTC. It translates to CASGFMRGEQFF.

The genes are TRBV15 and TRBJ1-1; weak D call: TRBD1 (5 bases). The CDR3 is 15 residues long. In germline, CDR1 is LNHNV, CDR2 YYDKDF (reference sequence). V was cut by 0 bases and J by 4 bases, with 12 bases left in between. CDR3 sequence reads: CATSREPGGFTEAFF. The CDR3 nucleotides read TGTGCCACCAGCAGAGAACCGGGGGGGTTCACTGAAGCTTTCTTT.

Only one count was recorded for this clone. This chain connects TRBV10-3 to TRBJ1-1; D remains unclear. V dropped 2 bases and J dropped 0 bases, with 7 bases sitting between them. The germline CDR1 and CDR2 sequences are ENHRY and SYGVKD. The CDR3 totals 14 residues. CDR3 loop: CAISEGRLNTEAFF. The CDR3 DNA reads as TGTGCCATCAGTGAGGGACGGTTGAACACTGAAGCTTTCTTT.

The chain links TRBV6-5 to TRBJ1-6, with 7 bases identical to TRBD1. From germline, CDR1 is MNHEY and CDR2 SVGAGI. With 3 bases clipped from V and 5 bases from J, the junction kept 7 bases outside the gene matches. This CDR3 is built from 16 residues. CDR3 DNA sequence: TGTGCCAGCAGTTATCATGGGACAGCTAATAATTCACCCCTCCACTTT. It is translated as CASSYHGTANNSPLHF.

CDR3 sequence: CASSDRRINYGYTF. The CDR3 DNA reads as TGTGCCAGTAGCGACAGGAGAATTAACTATGGCTACACCTTC. The J gene is TRBJ1-2, the V gene TRBV19; D is possibly TRBD1 (6 bases). V lost 6 bases, J lost 1 base, and 12 bases lay in between. CDR3 length: 14 residues. Germline CDR1 reads LNHDA; CDR2 reads SQIVND (reference sequence). The variable domain in full, with the rest retrieved from reference TRBV19 and TRBJ1-2, is DGGITQSPKYLFRKEGQNVTLSCEQNLNHDAMYWYRQDPGQGLRLIYYSQIVNDFQKGDIAEGYSVSREKKESFPLTVTSAQKNPTAFYLCASSDRRINYGYTFGSGTRLTVV.

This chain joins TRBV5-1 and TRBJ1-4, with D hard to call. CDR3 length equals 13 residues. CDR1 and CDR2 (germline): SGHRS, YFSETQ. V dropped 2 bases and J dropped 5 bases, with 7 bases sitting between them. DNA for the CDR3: TGCGCCAGCAGCTTAAGATTCAATGAAAAACTGTTTTTT. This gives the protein CASSLRFNEKLFF.

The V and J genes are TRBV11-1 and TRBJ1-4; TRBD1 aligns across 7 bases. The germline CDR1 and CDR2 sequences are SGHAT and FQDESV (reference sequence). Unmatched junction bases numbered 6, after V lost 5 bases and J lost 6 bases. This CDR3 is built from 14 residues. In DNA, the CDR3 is TGTGCCAGCAGCAGCAGGGGGTTCGATGAAAAACTGTTTTTT. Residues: CASSSRGFDEKLFF.

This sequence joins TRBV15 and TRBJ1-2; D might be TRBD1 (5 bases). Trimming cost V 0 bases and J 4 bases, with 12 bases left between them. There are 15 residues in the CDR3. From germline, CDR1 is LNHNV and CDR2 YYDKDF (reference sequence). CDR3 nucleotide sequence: TGTGCCACCAGCAGAGATCGTGGGCAGGGCTATGGCTACACCTTC. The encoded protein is CATSRDRGQGYGYTF.

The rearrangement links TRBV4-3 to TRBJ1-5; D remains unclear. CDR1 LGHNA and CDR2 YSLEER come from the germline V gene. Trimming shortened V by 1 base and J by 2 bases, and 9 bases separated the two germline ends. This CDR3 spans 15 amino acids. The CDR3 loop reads CASSQVYQGNQPQHF. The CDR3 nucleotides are TGCGCCAGCAGCCAAGTGTACCAGGGCAATCAGCCCCAGCATTTT.

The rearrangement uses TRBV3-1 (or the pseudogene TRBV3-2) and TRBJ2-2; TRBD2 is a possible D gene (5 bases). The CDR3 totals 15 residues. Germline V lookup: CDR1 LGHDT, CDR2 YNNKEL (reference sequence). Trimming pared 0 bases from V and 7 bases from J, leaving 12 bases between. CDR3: CASSQERAVGGELFF. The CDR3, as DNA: TGTGCCAGCAGCCAAGAGAGGGCTGTTGGCGGGGAGCTGTTTTTT.

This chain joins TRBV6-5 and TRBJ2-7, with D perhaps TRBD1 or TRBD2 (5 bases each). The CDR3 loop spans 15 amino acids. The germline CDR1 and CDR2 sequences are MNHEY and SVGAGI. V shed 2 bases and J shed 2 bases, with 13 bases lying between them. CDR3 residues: CASSYHRGGAYEQYF. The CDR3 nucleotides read TGTGCCAGCAGTTACCATCGTGGGGGAGCCTACGAGCAGTACTTC.

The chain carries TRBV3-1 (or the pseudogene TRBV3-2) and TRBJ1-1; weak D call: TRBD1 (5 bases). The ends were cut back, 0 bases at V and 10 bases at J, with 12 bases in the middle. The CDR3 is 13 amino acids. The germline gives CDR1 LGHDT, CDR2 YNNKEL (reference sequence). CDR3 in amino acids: CASSQEPLGGAFF. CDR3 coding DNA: TGTGCCAGCAGCCAAGAGCCCCTCGGGGGAGCTTTCTTT.

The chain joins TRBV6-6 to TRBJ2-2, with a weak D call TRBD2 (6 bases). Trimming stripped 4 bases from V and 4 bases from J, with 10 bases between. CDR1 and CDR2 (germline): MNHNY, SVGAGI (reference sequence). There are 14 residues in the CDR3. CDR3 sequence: CASSWMEGTGELFF. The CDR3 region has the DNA TGTGCCAGCAGTTGGATGGAGGGCACCGGGGAGCTGTTTTTT.

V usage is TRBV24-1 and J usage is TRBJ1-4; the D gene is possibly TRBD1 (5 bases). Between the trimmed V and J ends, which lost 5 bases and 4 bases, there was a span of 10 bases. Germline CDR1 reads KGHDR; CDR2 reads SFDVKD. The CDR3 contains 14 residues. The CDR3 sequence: CATSAGRNNEKLFF. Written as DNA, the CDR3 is TGTGCCACCAGTGCAGGGCGGAATAATGAAAAACTGTTTTTT.

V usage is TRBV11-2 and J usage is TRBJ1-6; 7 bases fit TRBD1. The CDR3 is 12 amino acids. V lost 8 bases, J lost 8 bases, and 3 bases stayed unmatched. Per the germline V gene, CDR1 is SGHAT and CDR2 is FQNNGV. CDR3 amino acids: CASGQAYSPLHF. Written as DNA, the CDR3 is TGTGCCAGCGGACAGGCCTATTCACCCCTCCACTTT. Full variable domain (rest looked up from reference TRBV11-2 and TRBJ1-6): EAGVAQSPRYKIIEKRQSVAFWCNPISGHATLYWYQQILGQGPKLLIQFQNNGVVDDSQLPKDRFSAERLKGVDSTLKIQPAKLEDSAVYLCASGQAYSPLHFGNGTRLTVT.

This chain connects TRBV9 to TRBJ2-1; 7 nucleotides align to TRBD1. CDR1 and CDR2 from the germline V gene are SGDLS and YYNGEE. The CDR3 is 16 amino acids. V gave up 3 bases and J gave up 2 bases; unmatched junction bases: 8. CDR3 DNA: TGTGCCAGCAGCGCGTACCTGACAGGGACCTACAATGAGCAGTTCTTC. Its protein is CASSAYLTGTYNEQFF.

The CDR3 protein is CAWGLGLAGGRTGELFF. For the CDR3, the DNA is TGTGCCTGGGGTCTTGGACTAGCGGGGGGACGAACCGGGGAGCTGTTTTTT. The V call is TRBV30, the J call TRBJ2-2; 14 bases are shared with TRBD2. CDR3 size: 17 residues. Trimming took 5 bases from V and 5 from J; bases not matched to a gene: 10. Germline loops: CDR1 GTSNPN, CDR2 SVGIG (reference sequence).

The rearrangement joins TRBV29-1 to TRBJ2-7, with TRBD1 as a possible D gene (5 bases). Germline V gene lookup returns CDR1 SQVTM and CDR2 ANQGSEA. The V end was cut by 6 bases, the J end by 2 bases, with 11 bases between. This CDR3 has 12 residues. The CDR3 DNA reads TGCAGCGTCAGACAGATGACCTACGAGCAGTACTTC. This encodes CSVRQMTYEQYF.

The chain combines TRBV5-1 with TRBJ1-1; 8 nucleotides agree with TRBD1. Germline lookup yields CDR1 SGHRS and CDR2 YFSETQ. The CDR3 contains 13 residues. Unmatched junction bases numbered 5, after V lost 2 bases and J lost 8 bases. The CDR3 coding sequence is TGCGCCAGCAGCTTAGGGACAGGAAAAGAAGCTTTCTTT. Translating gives CASSLGTGKEAFF.

The CDR3 DNA follows: TGTGCCAGCAAGACAGGAGATAATTCACCCCTCCACTTT. The encoded protein is CASKTGDNSPLHF. The V call is TRBV6-5, the J call TRBJ1-6; perhaps TRBD1 as D (6 bases). CDR3 size: 13 residues. The germline gives CDR1 MNHEY, CDR2 SVGAGI. The ends were cut back, 7 bases at V and 5 bases at J, with 9 bases in the middle.

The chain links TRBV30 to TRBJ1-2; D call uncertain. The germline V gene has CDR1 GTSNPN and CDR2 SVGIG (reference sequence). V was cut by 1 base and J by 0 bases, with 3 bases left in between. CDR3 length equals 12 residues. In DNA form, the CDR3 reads TGTGCCTGGAGTGGTGCTAACTATGGCTACACCTTC. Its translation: CAWSGANYGYTF.